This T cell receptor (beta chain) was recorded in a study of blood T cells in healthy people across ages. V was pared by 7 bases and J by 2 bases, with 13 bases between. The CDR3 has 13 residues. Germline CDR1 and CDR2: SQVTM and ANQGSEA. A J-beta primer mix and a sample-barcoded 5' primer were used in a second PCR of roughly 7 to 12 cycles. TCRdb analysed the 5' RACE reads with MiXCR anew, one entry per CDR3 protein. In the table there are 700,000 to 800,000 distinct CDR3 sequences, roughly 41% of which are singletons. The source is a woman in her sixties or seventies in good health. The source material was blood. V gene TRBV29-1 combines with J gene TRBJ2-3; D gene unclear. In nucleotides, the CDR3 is TGCAGCGCCATCGACGGAGCCACAGATACGCAGTATTTT. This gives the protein CSAIDGATDTQYF.